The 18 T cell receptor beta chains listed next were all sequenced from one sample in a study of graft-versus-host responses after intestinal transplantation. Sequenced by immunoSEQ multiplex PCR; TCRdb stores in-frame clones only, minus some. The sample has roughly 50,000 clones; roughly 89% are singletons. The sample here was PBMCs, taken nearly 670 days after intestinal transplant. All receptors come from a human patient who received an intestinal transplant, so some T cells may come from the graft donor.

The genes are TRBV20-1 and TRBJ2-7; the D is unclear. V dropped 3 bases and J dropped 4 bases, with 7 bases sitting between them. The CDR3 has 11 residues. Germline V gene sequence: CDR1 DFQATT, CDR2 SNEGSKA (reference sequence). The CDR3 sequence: CSASQVYEQYF. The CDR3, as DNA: TGCAGTGCTAGCCAGGTTTACGAGCAGTACTTC.

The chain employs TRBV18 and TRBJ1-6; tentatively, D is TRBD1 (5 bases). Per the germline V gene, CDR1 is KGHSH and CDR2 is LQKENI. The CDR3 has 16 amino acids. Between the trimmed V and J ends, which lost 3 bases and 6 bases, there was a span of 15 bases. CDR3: CASSPRQWGGNSPLHF. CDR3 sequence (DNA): TGTGCCAGCTCACCGAGACAGTGGGGGGGTAATTCACCCCTCCACTTT.

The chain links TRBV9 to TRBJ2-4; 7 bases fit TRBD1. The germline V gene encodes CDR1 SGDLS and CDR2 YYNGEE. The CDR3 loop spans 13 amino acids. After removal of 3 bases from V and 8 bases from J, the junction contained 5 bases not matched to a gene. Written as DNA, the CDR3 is TGTGCCAGCAGCGAGGGGGCGCGGGACATTCAGTACTTC. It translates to CASSEGARDIQYF.

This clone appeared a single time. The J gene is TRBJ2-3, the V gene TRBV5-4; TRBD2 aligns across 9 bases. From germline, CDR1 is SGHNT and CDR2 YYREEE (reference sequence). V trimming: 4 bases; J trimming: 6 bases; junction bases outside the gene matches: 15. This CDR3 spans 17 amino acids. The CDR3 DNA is TGTGCCAGCAGCGGAGGCCGACTAGCGGACGACCCCGATACGCAGTATTTT. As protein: CASSGGRLADDPDTQYF.

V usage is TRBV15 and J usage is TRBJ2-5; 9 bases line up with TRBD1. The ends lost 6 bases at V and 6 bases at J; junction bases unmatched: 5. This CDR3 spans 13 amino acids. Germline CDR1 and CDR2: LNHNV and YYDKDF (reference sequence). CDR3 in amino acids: CATRGTGMKTQYF. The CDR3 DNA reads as TGTGCCACCAGGGGGACAGGGATGAAGACCCAGTACTTC.

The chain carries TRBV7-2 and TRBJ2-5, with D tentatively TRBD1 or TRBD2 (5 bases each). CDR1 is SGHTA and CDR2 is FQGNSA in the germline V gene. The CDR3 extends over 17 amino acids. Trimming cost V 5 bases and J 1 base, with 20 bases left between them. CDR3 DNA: TGTGCCAGCAGCCCTTGGGACCTAACGGATTCCCAAGAGACCCAGTACTTC. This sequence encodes CASSPWDLTDSQETQYF.

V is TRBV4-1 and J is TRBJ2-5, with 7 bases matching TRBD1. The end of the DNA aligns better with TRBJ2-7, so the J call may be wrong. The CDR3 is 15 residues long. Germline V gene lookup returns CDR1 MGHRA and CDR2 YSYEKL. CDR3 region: CASSSPGQSYYEQYF. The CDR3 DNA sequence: TGCGCCAGCAGCAGCCCGGGACAGAGCTACTACGAGCAGTACTTC.

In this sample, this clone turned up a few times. CDR3 amino acids: CASSLATGANSPLHF. Written as DNA, the CDR3 is TGCGCCAGCAGCTTGGCGACAGGGGCAAATTCACCCCTCCACTTT. The V gene is TRBV5-1, the J gene TRBJ1-6; the match to TRBD1 covers 8 bases. V shed 0 bases and J 7 bases; nucleotides not matched to a gene: 3. This CDR3 spans 15 amino acids. Germline V gene sequence: CDR1 SGHRS, CDR2 YFSETQ.

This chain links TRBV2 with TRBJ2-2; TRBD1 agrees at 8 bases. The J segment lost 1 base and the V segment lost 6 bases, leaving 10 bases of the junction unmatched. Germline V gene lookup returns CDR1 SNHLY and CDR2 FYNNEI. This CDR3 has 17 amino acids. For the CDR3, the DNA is TGTGCCAGCAGGGGTGGGACAGGAGAAAGGAACACCGGGGAGCTGTTTTTT. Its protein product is CASRGGTGERNTGELFF.

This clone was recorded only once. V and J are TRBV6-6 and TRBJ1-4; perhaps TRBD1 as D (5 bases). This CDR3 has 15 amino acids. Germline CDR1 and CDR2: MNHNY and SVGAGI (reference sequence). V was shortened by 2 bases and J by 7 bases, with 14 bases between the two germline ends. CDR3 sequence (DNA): TGTGCCAGCAGTTACCCCTCAGGGAATGGTGAAAAACTGTTTTTT. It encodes CASSYPSGNGEKLFF.

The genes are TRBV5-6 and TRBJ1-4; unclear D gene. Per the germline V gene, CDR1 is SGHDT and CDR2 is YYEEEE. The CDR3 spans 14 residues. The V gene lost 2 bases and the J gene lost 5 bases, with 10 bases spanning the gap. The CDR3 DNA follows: TGTGCCAGCAGCTTCAGACACTTGAATGAAAAACTGTTTTTT. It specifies CASSFRHLNEKLFF.

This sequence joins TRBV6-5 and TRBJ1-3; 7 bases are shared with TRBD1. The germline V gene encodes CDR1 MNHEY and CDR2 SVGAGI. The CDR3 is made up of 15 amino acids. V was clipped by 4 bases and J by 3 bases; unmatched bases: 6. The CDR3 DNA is TGTGCCAGCAGTTCCGGGGACAGAAGTGGAAACACCATATATTTT. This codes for CASSSGDRSGNTIYF.

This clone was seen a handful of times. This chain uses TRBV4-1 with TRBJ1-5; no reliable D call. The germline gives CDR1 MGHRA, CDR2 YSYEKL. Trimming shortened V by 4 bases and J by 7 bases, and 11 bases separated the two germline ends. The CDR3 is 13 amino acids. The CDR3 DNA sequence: TGCGCCAGCAGCCTCGGACGGTCCCAGCCCCAGCATTTT. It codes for CASSLGRSQPQHF.

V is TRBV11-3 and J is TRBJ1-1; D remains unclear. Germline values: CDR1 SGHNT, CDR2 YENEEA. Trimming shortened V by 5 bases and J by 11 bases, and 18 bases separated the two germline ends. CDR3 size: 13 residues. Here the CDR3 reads CASSSRPAGVAFF. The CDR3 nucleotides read TGTGCCAGCAGCAGTCGACCGGCCGGGGTGGCTTTCTTT.

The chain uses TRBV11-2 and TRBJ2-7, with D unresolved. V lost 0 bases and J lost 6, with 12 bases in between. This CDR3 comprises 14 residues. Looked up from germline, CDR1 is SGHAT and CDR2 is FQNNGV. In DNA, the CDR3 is TGTGCCAGCAGCTTAGAGGCTGGACGCTTCGAGCAGTACTTC. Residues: CASSLEAGRFEQYF.

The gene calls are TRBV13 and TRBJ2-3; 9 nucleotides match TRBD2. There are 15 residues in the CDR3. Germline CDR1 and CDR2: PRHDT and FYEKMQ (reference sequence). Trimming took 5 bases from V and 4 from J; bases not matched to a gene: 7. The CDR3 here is CASSPGTSIPDTQYF. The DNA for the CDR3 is TGTGCCAGCAGCCCCGGGACTAGCATACCAGATACGCAGTATTTT.

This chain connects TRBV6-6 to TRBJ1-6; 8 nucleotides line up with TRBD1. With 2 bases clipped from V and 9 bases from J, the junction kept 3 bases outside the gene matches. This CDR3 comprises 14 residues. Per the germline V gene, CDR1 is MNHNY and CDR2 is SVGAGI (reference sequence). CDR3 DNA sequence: TGTGCCAGCAGTTACGGGACAGGACCTTCACCCCTCCACTTT. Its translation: CASSYGTGPSPLHF.

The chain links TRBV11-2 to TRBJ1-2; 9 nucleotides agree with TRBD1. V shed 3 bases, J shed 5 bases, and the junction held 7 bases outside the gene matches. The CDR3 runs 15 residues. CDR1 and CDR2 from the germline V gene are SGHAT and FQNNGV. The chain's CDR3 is CASSLGQGLSYGYTF. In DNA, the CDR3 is TGTGCCAGCAGCTTGGGACAGGGTCTTAGTTATGGCTACACCTTC.